The 24 T cell receptor beta chains below come from one sample, sequenced in a study of a mutant IDH1 vaccine in newly diagnosed glioma. Time point described: week 47, end of study. Doses consisted of 300 ug of mutant IDH1 20-mer peptide each, paired with topical imiquimod. Produced via immunoSEQ multiplex PCR; TCRdb's table is partial and in-frame only. The data hold 30,000 to 40,000 clones, with 75% to 95% observed a single time. Their antigens are not known. The source material was PBMCs, sampled from a glioma patient whose treatment included an IDH1 peptide vaccine. These receptors were taken from a woman in her thirties or forties with glioma.

The chain has TRBV23-1 and TRBJ1-1, with D hard to call. TRBV23-1 is marked as an open reading frame, function uncertain. The CDR3 covers 18 residues. V was shortened by 7 bases and J by 0 bases, with 24 bases between the two germline ends. The CDR3 DNA is TGCGCCAGCAACTCCTCGGGCTCCGAGGGTTGGATGAACACTGAAGCTTTCTTT. This gives the protein CASNSSGSEGWMNTEAFF.

This chain joins TRBV14 and TRBJ2-3; D might be TRBD2 (5 bases). From germline, CDR1 is SGHDN and CDR2 FVKESK. The CDR3 is 16 residues long. With 0 bases removed from V and 1 base from J, the gap between germline ends came to 11 bases. CDR3 in DNA: TGTGCCAGCAGCCAAGACGGAGCGGTTCGCACAGATACGCAGTATTTT. This sequence encodes CASSQDGAVRTDTQYF.

The chain uses TRBV5-5 and TRBJ1-1, with 7 bases identical to TRBD1. This CDR3 comprises 15 residues. CDR1 and CDR2 (germline): SGHKS, YYEKEE (reference sequence). With V trimmed by 0 bases and J by 0 bases, 2 bases remained unmatched. The CDR3 loop reads CASSLGDSLNTEAFF. The CDR3 DNA reads TGTGCCAGCAGCTTGGGGGACAGCCTGAACACTGAAGCTTTCTTT.

This clone was observed a handful of times. The rearrangement links TRBV6-1 to TRBJ2-5; D call uncertain. V lost 7 bases to trimming and J lost 5 bases, with 14 bases between them. This CDR3 has 13 residues. Germline assignment: CDR1 MNHNS and CDR2 SASEGT. The CDR3 reads CASIGKGWETQYF. In DNA form, the CDR3 reads TGTGCCAGCATCGGCAAGGGCTGGGAGACCCAGTACTTC.

The chain links TRBV5-1 to TRBJ2-7; either TRBD1 or TRBD2 may fit D (5 bases each). Germline lookup yields CDR1 SGHRS and CDR2 YFSETQ. Trimming cost V 4 bases and J 5 bases, with 22 bases left between them. CDR3 length: 16 residues. The CDR3 region has the DNA TGCGCCAGCAGCCCCCACGCCGGGACGGGCGGCGACGAGCAGTACTTC. Its translation: CASSPHAGTGGDEQYF.

The CDR3 loop is CASSQVGTGDYEQYF. CDR3 sequence (DNA): TGCGCCAGCAGCCAAGTGGGGACAGGGGACTACGAGCAGTACTTC. The chain uses TRBV4-1 and TRBJ2-7; 10 nucleotides agree with TRBD1. CDR1 MGHRA and CDR2 YSYEKL come from the germline V gene. The V gene end was trimmed by 1 base and the J gene end by 3 bases; junction bases not matched to a gene: 3. CDR3 length: 15 residues.

The table lists this clone with a count of one. The chain carries TRBV2 and TRBJ1-4; D ambiguous. V gave up 4 bases and J gave up 1 base, with 7 bases separating them. This CDR3 spans 14 amino acids. Germline values: CDR1 SNHLY, CDR2 FYNNEI. This CDR3 is CASSGGQTNEKLFF. As DNA, the CDR3 is TGTGCCAGCAGTGGTGGGCAAACTAATGAAAAACTGTTTTTT.

This chain joins TRBV10-1 and TRBJ2-3; D uncertain. Germline V gene sequence: CDR1 WNHNN, CDR2 SYGVQD (reference sequence). This CDR3 spans 13 amino acids. V shed 3 bases and J shed 1 base, with 5 bases lying between them. The CDR3 region is CASSELGTDTQYF. The CDR3, as DNA: TGCGCCAGCAGTGAACTGGGCACAGATACGCAGTATTTT.

This clone was observed once. The chain has TRBV7-2 and TRBJ2-5; D uncertain. In germline, CDR1 is SGHTA, CDR2 FQGNSA. V lost 5 bases and J 3 bases, leaving 7 bases between the germline ends. The CDR3 totals 12 residues. The CDR3 protein is CASSNSKETQYF. The CDR3 DNA is TGTGCCAGCAGCAATTCGAAAGAGACCCAGTACTTC.

A note on this clone: One end of the junction is discordant with germline, which a read error may explain. The rearrangement uses TRBV7-7 and TRBJ2-7, with D hard to call. Germline V gives CDR1 SSHAT, CDR2 FNYEAQ (reference sequence). This CDR3 region has 13 residues. The CDR3 region has the DNA TGTGCTAGCAGCTACCGGAGCTCCTACGAGCAGTACTTC. The encoded protein is CASSYRSSYEQYF.

This chain uses TRBV2 with TRBJ1-2, with D tentatively TRBD1 (5 bases). The CDR3 has 14 amino acids. The germline CDR1 and CDR2 sequences are SNHLY and FYNNEI. V was pared by 4 bases and J by 1 base, with 10 bases between. Here the CDR3 DNA reads TGTGCCAGCAGTGGGTTGGGGGTTAACTATGGCTACACCTTC. This gives the protein CASSGLGVNYGYTF.

The chain recombines TRBV19 with TRBJ1-5; D might be TRBD1 (5 bases). Deletions cut 3 bases from V and 6 bases from J, with 12 bases between. This CDR3 is 14 amino acids long. The germline V gene encodes CDR1 LNHDA and CDR2 SQIVND (reference sequence). CDR3 in amino acids: CASSIPPRGQPQHF. For the CDR3, the DNA is TGTGCCAGTAGTATCCCTCCAAGGGGTCAGCCCCAGCATTTT.

The V gene is TRBV7-2, the J gene TRBJ2-7; weak D call: TRBD1 (6 bases). The germline gives CDR1 SGHTA, CDR2 FQGNSA. V was cut by 1 base and J by 2 bases, with 12 bases left in between. The CDR3 is 15 amino acids. For the CDR3, the DNA is TGTGCCAGCAGCTTAGGGGGGCCGAACACCTACGAGCAGTACTTC. This gives the protein CASSLGGPNTYEQYF.

This clone has a single count. This chain connects TRBV30 to TRBJ2-7, with 13 bases identical to TRBD2. Germline trimming cut 3 bases from V and 1 base from J; bases unmatched to any gene: 9. The length of the CDR3 is 17 residues. Germline CDR1 reads GTSNPN; CDR2 reads SVGIG (reference sequence). CDR3 bases: TGTGCCTGGAGGGGGACTAGCGGGGTTTTCCCTTCCTACGAGCAGTACTTC. It yields the protein CAWRGTSGVFPSYEQYF.

The chain recombines TRBV14 with TRBJ2-3; D gene unclear. Germline CDR1 and CDR2: SGHDN and FVKESK. The V end was cut by 1 base, the J end by 3 bases, with 5 bases between. This CDR3 region has 13 residues. Here the CDR3 reads CASSQAVTDTQYF. For the CDR3, the DNA is TGTGCCAGCAGCCAAGCAGTAACAGATACGCAGTATTTT.

This chain uses TRBV11-2 with TRBJ2-3, with 11 nucleotides matching TRBD2. The germline V gene has CDR1 SGHAT and CDR2 FQNNGV. With 6 bases clipped from V and 0 bases from J, the junction kept 8 bases outside the gene matches. The CDR3 runs to 17 residues. CDR3 sequence reads: CASSPLGLAESTDTQYF. In nucleotides, the CDR3 is TGTGCCAGCAGTCCTTTGGGACTAGCGGAGAGCACAGATACGCAGTATTTT.

J is TRBJ2-1 and V is TRBV19; 8 positions match TRBD2. V shed 0 bases, J shed 15 bases, and the junction held 13 bases outside the gene matches. Germline V lookup: CDR1 LNHDA, CDR2 SQIVND (reference sequence). The CDR3 loop spans 15 amino acids. CDR3 sequence (DNA): TGTGCCAGTAGTATAGAGTGGTCGTTGCGGGGGGCTGCGTTCTTC. Its translation is CASSIEWSLRGAAFF.

This sequence joins TRBV6-5 and TRBJ2-7; TRBD2 agrees at 13 bases. Per the germline V gene, CDR1 is MNHEY and CDR2 is SVGAGI. CDR3 length equals 15 residues. The trim removed 6 bases at V and 2 bases at J, leaving 4 bases unmatched. The CDR3: CASRTGTSGTYEQYF. The CDR3 coding sequence is TGTGCCAGCAGAACTGGGACTAGCGGGACCTACGAGCAGTACTTC.

Here the CDR3 reads CASSQAGTGGINQPQHF. The CDR3, as DNA: TGTGCCAGCAGCCAAGCCGGGACAGGGGGCATCAATCAGCCCCAGCATTTT. The genes are TRBV7-8 and TRBJ1-5; 12 bases are shared with TRBD1. V shed 5 bases and J 3 bases; nucleotides not matched to a gene: 8. This CDR3 comprises 17 residues. Germline V gives CDR1 SGHVS, CDR2 FQNEAQ.

This chain links TRBV9 with TRBJ1-1, with 7 bases fitting TRBD1. This CDR3 has 13 residues. Losses at the gene ends were 3 bases for V and 3 bases for J; bases not matched to a gene: 2. Germline lookup yields CDR1 SGDLS and CDR2 YYNGEE. The CDR3 loop reads CASSATGDTEAFF. In DNA, the CDR3 is TGTGCCAGCAGCGCTACAGGGGACACTGAAGCTTTCTTT. Full variable domain (rest looked up from reference TRBV9 and TRBJ1-1): DSGVTQTPKHLITATGQRVTLRCSPRSGDLSVYWYQQSLDQGLQFLIQYYNGEERAKGNILERFSAQQFPDLHSELNLSSLELGDSALYFCASSATGDTEAFFGQGTRLTVV.

The chain links TRBV2 to TRBJ1-1; 10 nucleotides match TRBD1. CDR3 size: 14 residues. V trimming: 5 bases; J trimming: 4 bases; junction bases outside the gene matches: 4. The germline V gene encodes CDR1 SNHLY and CDR2 FYNNEI. The CDR3: CASSYGQGGTEAFF. The CDR3 DNA follows: TGTGCCAGCAGTTACGGACAGGGGGGCACTGAAGCTTTCTTT.

This chain connects TRBV10-2 to TRBJ2-6; 7 bases fit TRBD2. In germline, CDR1 is WSHSY, CDR2 SAAADI. CDR3 length: 15 amino acids. V gave up 9 bases and J gave up 0 bases; unmatched junction bases: 5. CDR3 region: CASRTGGSGANVLTF. The CDR3 nucleotides read TGCGCCAGTAGGACGGGAGGCTCTGGGGCCAACGTCCTGACTTTC.

This clone was seen just once. The chain links TRBV7-9 to TRBJ1-5; D unclear. The germline V and J ends were trimmed by 1 base and 0 bases, with 10 bases remaining between them. Germline CDR1 and CDR2: SEHNR and FQNEAQ (reference sequence). The CDR3 contains 16 residues. CDR3 coding DNA: TGTGCCAGCAGCTTAGTAGTAGCGGGTAGCAATCAGCCCCAGCATTTT. It is translated as CASSLVVAGSNQPQHF.

The chain couples TRBV30 to TRBJ2-7; D is possibly TRBD1 (7 bases). The CDR3 totals 14 residues. Germline V gene data show CDR1 as GTSNPN and CDR2 as SVGIG (reference sequence). With 0 bases removed from V and 3 bases from J, the gap between germline ends came to 12 bases. Here the CDR3 reads CAWSVGGTVYEQYF. The CDR3 DNA is TGTGCCTGGAGTGTAGGCGGGACAGTCTACGAGCAGTACTTC.